The following is a TCR beta chain sequence with its context. Antigen: not known. The entry originates in a study of human T cells and chemical hapten exposure. Time point reported: patch test 2, 6 weeks after DPC sensitization. As to treatment: therapeutic diphenylcyclopropenone sensitization with weekly scalp DPC. Unfractionated whole blood was the source of the extracted total RNA. As processed by the authors: A per-sample median of about 100,000 TCRs was observed, with counts ranging from roughly 20,000 to 750,000. TCRdb reprocessed the RACE reads via MiXCR and lists one record per CDR3 protein. TCRdb, not the authors, supplied the V and J calls. This sample carries about 84,000 distinct CDR3 sequences, 10% of them seen once, and the ten largest clones take 4.5% to 5%. Notes on the study in general: Relative to controls, expanded TCRs formed significantly more large CDR3 similarity clusters.

The CDR3 is made up of 15 amino acids. Germline values: CDR1 SQVTM, CDR2 ANQGSEA. Losses at the gene ends were 3 bases for V and 0 bases for J; bases not matched to a gene: 4. The TCR sequence derives from a woman aged 50 to 60 with alopecia areata. Some clones in this sample may be carry-over from other donors' samples. The sample was whole blood, taken in connection with sensitization to the hapten diphenylcyclopropenone (DPC). This sequence joins TRBV29-1 and TRBJ2-1; 8 positions agree with TRBD2. The CDR3 DNA sequence: TGCAGCGTTGACAGCGGGAGTTACTCCTACAATGAGCAGTTCTTC. As protein: CSVDSGSYSYNEQFF.